A selection of T cell receptor beta chains follows, all from one sample in a study of cytomegalovirus exposure and HLA in healthy donors. Libraries were prepared by immunoSEQ multiplex PCR; TCRdb keeps only in-frame clonotypes and omits some of them. The table shows 80,000 to 95,000 clones, with just under 70% occurring only once. The sequenced sample was PBMCs. All receptors derive from a woman in her forties or fifties in good health and CMV-seropositive. Each CDR3 is given with its conserved first and last residue. D genes are given only for firm matches. The size entry is marked missing in some rows and otherwise reads once, few, many or a size class.

j_call clone_size v_call d_call cdr3_nt cdr3_aa
TRBJ2-1 . TRBV7-2 . TGTGCCAGCAGCCGAGGAGCGAATGAGCAGTTCTTC CASSRGANEQFF
TRBJ1-5 . TRBV27 . TGTGCCAGCAGTTCGCAGGGGCTTCTGGGGCAGCCCCAGCATTTT CASSSQGLLGQPQHF
TRBJ2-4 . TRBV2 . TGTGCCAGCAGAGGCGGAGGGTACATTCAGTACTTC CASRGGGYIQYF
TRBJ2-1 . TRBV9 TRBD1 TGTGCCAGCTCTACCGGGACAGGGCTTGAGTTTAGTTCCTACAATGAGCAGTTCTTC CASSTGTGLEFSSYNEQFF
TRBJ2-2 . TRBV2 . TGTGCCAGCAGTGAAAGGAGCAGAGGAACCGGGGAGCTGTTTTTT CASSERSRGTGELFF
TRBJ2-1 . TRBV5-6 TRBD2 TGTGCCAGCAGCCCCTTAGCGGGGCCTTCCTACAATGAGCAGTTCTTC CASSPLAGPSYNEQFF
TRBJ1-1 . TRBV28 . TGTGCCAGCAGTAGTACGGTGAACACTGAAGCTTTCTTT CASSSTVNTEAFF
TRBJ2-2 once TRBV5-1 . TGCGCCAGCAGCTGGACCGGGAGACGGGTCGGGGAGCTGTTTTTT CASSWTGRRVGELFF
TRBJ2-7 . TRBV6-5 . TGTGCCAGCAGTACCACCTCGGACACCCTTTACGAGCAGTACTTC CASSTTSDTLYEQYF
TRBJ2-2 once TRBV2 . TGTGCCAGCAGCTTCGGGAGTTTTAGGGGCGGGGAGCTGTTTTTT CASSFGSFRGGELFF
TRBJ1-2 . TRBV2 . TGTGCCAGCAGTAGTGACAGCTATGGCTACACCTTC CASSSDSYGYTF
TRBJ2-4 . TRBV28 TRBD1 TGTGCCAGCAGTACGACAGGGTTGGACATTCAGTACTTC CASSTTGLDIQYF
TRBJ1-3 . TRBV5-1 . TGCGCCAGCAGCTTCGGGGTGTCTGGAAACACCATATATTTT CASSFGVSGNTIYF
TRBJ1-1 . TRBV29-1 . TGCAGCGTTGAAGGTGGCAACACTGAAGCTTTCTTT CSVEGGNTEAFF
TRBJ1-1 . TRBV29-1 . TGCAGCGTTTATGGCAGATTAATGAACACTGAAGCTTTCTTT CSVYGRLMNTEAFF
TRBJ2-5 . TRBV12-5 TRBD1 TGTGCTAGTGGTTCGGACAGGGAGACCCAGTACTTC CASGSDRETQYF
TRBJ1-5 . TRBV28 . TGTGCCAGCAGGCAGGGGAGGGCTAATCAGCCCCAGCATTTT CASRQGRANQPQHF
TRBJ2-2 . TRBV2 TRBD1 TGTGCCAGCACATCGGACAGGGCGAACACCGGGGAGCTGTTTTTT CASTSDRANTGELFF
TRBJ1-5 . TRBV19 . TGTGCCAGTAGTCTCCTAAATCAGCCCCAGCATTTT CASSLLNQPQHF
TRBJ2-2 few TRBV7-8 . TGTGCCAGCAGCGGCAGGGGTTCCGGGGAGCTGTTTTTT CASSGRGSGELFF
TRBJ1-5 . TRBV12-5 . TGTGCTAGTGGTTTGGGTTTCCGAGGGGGGGCGATTCAGCCCCAGCATTTT CASGLGFRGGAIQPQHF
TRBJ2-1 . TRBV6-1 TRBD2 TGTGCCAGCAGTGAAGGAAGCGGGACCTACAATGAGCAGTTCTTC CASSEGSGTYNEQFF
TRBJ2-3 . TRBV15 . TGTGCCACCACCGACTTAGCGCGCACAGATACGCAGTATTTT CATTDLARTDTQYF
TRBJ2-2 once TRBV5-1 . TGCGCCAGCAGCCCCAGGGGCCGGGTTCCGAACACCGGGGAGCTGTTTTTT CASSPRGRVPNTGELFF
TRBJ1-1 few TRBV7-9 TRBD1 TGTGCCAGCAGGTCCACAGGGGTCAACACTGAAGCTTTCTTT CASRSTGVNTEAFF
TRBJ2-2 . TRBV23-1 . TGCGCCAGCAGTCAAGATCCGTGGGACACCAAGAACACCGGGGAGCTGTTTTTT CASSQDPWDTKNTGELFF
TRBJ2-1 . TRBV18 . TGTGCCAGCTCACCCGACACCTACAATGAGCAGTTCTTC CASSPDTYNEQFF
TRBJ1-1 few TRBV6-1 TRBD1 TGTGCCAGCAGTTTCTCGACAGGGTCCCAAAAAGCTTTCTTT CASSFSTGSQKAFF
TRBJ2-7 . TRBV11-2 TRBD2 TGTGCCAGCAGCTTTTTAGGGCGGGAGAGCAACGAGCAGTACTTC CASSFLGRESNEQYF
TRBJ2-7 . TRBV28 TRBD2 TGTGCCAGCAGTTTAGCGGGACTAATGGGCTACGAGCAGTACTTC CASSLAGLMGYEQYF
TRBJ2-3 . TRBV9 TRBD2 TGTGCCAGCAGCGTAGCTCTAGCGGGAGTTAGCACAGATACGCAGTATTTT CASSVALAGVSTDTQYF
TRBJ1-1 . TRBV29-1 . TGCAGCGTTGAAGACCCGTCCAGGAACACTGAAGCTTTCTTT CSVEDPSRNTEAFF
TRBJ1-5 . TRBV11-2 . TGTGCCAGCAGCCCAGGGAACTGGGATCAGCCCCAGCATTTT CASSPGNWDQPQHF
TRBJ2-7 . TRBV28 . TGTGCCAGCAGTTTATTGGGTACTAGATTGAGGAGCGAGCAGTACTTC CASSLLGTRLRSEQYF
TRBJ2-3 . TRBV28 TRBD2 TGTGCCAGCAGCTACCCTAGTGGCGGGAGAGGCACAGATACGCAGTATTTT CASSYPSGGRGTDTQYF
TRBJ2-3 . TRBV9 TRBD2 TGTGCCAGCAGCGTAGGGGGGGGAAGCACAGATACGCAGTATTTT CASSVGGGSTDTQYF
TRBJ2-1 . TRBV9 . TGTGCCAGCAGCGTAGGCAGAAACAATGAGCAGTTCTTC CASSVGRNNEQFF
TRBJ2-1 . TRBV28 TRBD2 TGTGCCAGCAGCCAGGGGGGGACTAGCGATATTTCGGGTTCCTACAATGAGCAGTTCTTC CASSQGGTSDISGSYNEQFF
TRBJ2-7 . TRBV11-1 . TGTGCCAGCAGCAGTCCTGGCAGGGAGCAGTACTTC CASSSPGREQYF
TRBJ2-1 . TRBV10-1 . TGCGCCAGCAGTGAGTATGGGACTGGTACGGATGAGCAGTTCTTC CASSEYGTGTDEQFF
TRBJ1-2 . TRBV5-5 TRBD1 TGTGCCAGCAGCTTGACACAGGGGGCATATGGCTCTTATGGCTACACCTTC CASSLTQGAYGSYGYTF
TRBJ1-1 . TRBV19 . TGTGCCAGTAGGAGGAACACTGAAGCTTTCTTT CASRRNTEAFF
TRBJ1-6 once TRBV7-8 . TGTGCCAGCAGCTTAGCCCCAGGTCTTTCACCCCTCCACTTT CASSLAPGLSPLHF
TRBJ2-7 . TRBV19 . TGTGCCAGTAGAGCCATAGGAGGGCACGAGCAGTACTTC CASRAIGGHEQYF
TRBJ1-5 . TRBV7-8 . TGTGCCAGCAGCTTAATGACACTCGGTAGCAATCAGCCCCAGCATTTT CASSLMTLGSNQPQHF
TRBJ2-1 few TRBV7-8 . TGTGCCAGCAGCTCAGAGCGGGCCCCCGGCAATGAGCAGTTCTTC CASSSERAPGNEQFF
TRBJ2-1 . TRBV5-1 . TGCGCCAGCAGCTGGAGGGGGGGGAGCTCCTACAATGAGCAGTTCTTC CASSWRGGSSYNEQFF
TRBJ1-5 . TRBV7-2 . TGTGCCAGCAGCCTTAGCAATCAGCCCCAGCATTTT CASSLSNQPQHF
TRBJ2-3 . TRBV4-2 TRBD2 TGTGCCAGCAGCCACGACGGGAGGCACACAGATACGCAGTATTTT CASSHDGRHTDTQYF
TRBJ2-1 . TRBV28 . TGTGCCAGCAGTTACCTCCAGGTATACAATGAGCAGTTCTTC CASSYLQVYNEQFF
TRBJ1-1 . TRBV5-1 . TGCGCCAGCAGCCATTACCCAGAGGGGGGGGGTGAAGCTTTCTTT CASSHYPEGGGEAFF
TRBJ2-2 . TRBV5-1 . TGCGCCAGCAGCTTGGGTGGGCCCGGGGAGCTGTTTTTT CASSLGGPGELFF
TRBJ2-5 . TRBV11-2 . TGTGCCAGCAGCACACCACGCGGTAGGGGCAGGCAAGAGACCCAGTACTTC CASSTPRGRGRQETQYF
TRBJ2-6 . TRBV28 TRBD1 TGTGCCAGCAGTATACAGGGGTTAGGGGCCAACGTCCTGACTTTC CASSIQGLGANVLTF
TRBJ2-1 . TRBV7-2 TRBD2 TGTGCCAGCACCCGGGCTAGCGGGAATAATGAGCAGTTCTTC CASTRASGNNEQFF
TRBJ1-2 few TRBV5-4 TRBD1 TGTGCCAGCAGCTTGGAGGGGGCTGGTGGCTACACCTTC CASSLEGAGGYTF
TRBJ2-1 . TRBV5-4 . TGTGCCAGCAGCTTGGTTGGCATTCACAATGAGCAGTTCTTC CASSLVGIHNEQFF
TRBJ1-4 . TRBV5-6 TRBD1 TGTGCCAGCAGCTTGGTAGGGGGCGAACTGTTTTTT CASSLVGGELFF